These 10 T cell receptor beta chains were all obtained from the same sample, sequenced in a study of cytomegalovirus exposure and HLA in healthy donors. This PCR relied on a set of 60 Vbeta primers and 13 Jbeta primers. Produced via immunoSEQ multiplex PCR; TCRdb's table is partial and in-frame only. Of 250,000 to 300,000 clones listed, over 90% were seen once; the top ten hold about 1.7%. Input material: PBMCs. These receptor sequences come from a girl aged 2-10 years in good health and CMV-seronegative.

The rearrangement links TRBV2 to TRBJ2-1; 12 bases map to TRBD2. This CDR3 has 18 amino acids. CDR1 and CDR2 from the germline V gene are SNHLY and FYNNEI. V shed 5 bases and J 3 bases; nucleotides not matched to a gene: 11. CDR3 protein: CASSYTSGGPKYYNEQFF. The CDR3 DNA reads TGTGCCAGCAGTTATACTAGCGGGGGGCCGAAATACTACAATGAGCAGTTCTTC.

In this sample, this clone turned up once. For the CDR3, the DNA is TGTGCCAGTAGTATGACTAGCGGAACCTACGAGCAGTACTTC. Translated: CASSMTSGTYEQYF. The genes are TRBV19 and TRBJ2-7; 9 bases map to TRBD2. There are 14 residues in the CDR3. Germline V gene sequence: CDR1 LNHDA, CDR2 SQIVND (reference sequence). Trimming took 3 bases from V and 2 from J; bases not matched to a gene: 2.

The chain uses TRBV4-3 and TRBJ1-1; D not certain. Trimming shortened V by 4 bases and J by 1 base, and 16 bases separated the two germline ends. Germline CDR1 is LGHNA and CDR2 is YSLEER. This CDR3 contains 16 residues. The DNA for the CDR3 is TGCGCCAGCAGCCCCTGGGAGGCACCCGGGAACACTGAAGCTTTCTTT. This sequence encodes CASSPWEAPGNTEAFF.

This chain uses TRBV6-5 with TRBJ1-6; D may be TRBD1 (5 bases). The germline CDR1 and CDR2 sequences are MNHEY and SVGAGI. This CDR3 contains 15 residues. V lost 5 bases to trimming and J lost 0 bases, with 8 bases between them. CDR3 region: CASSRTGSYNSPLHF. The CDR3 nucleotides are TGTGCCAGCAGTCGAACAGGCTCCTATAATTCACCCCTCCACTTT.

The table lists this clone with a count of one. The chain recombines TRBV11-3 with TRBJ1-5; no firm D call. Germline V gene data show CDR1 as SGHNT and CDR2 as YENEEA. V lost 3 bases and J 2 bases, leaving 8 bases between the germline ends. The CDR3 length is 14 residues. CDR3 sequence: CASSLRHGNQPQHF. CDR3 nucleotides: TGTGCCAGCAGCTTGAGGCACGGCAATCAGCCCCAGCATTTT.

The chain uses TRBV27 and TRBJ2-7; D ambiguous. CDR1 MNHEY and CDR2 SMNVEV come from the germline V gene (reference sequence). Trimming stripped 5 bases from V and 4 bases from J, with 6 bases between. This CDR3 is built from 11 residues. The CDR3 DNA is TGTGCCAGCAGTCACAAATACGAGCAGTACTTC. This translates into CASSHKYEQYF.

In DNA form, the CDR3 reads TGTGCCAGCAGCTTAGAATCAGGGCGCTACGAGCAGTACTTC. It is translated as CASSLESGRYEQYF. This rearrangement joins TRBV11-2 to TRBJ2-7; D may be TRBD1 (5 bases). V was trimmed by 0 bases and J by 3 bases, leaving 9 bases between them. Germline-derived CDR1 and CDR2 are SGHAT and FQNNGV. The CDR3 spans 14 residues.

The gene calls are TRBV5-4 and TRBJ2-1, with D possibly being TRBD2 (6 bases). Between the trimmed V and J ends, which lost 0 bases and 9 bases, there was a span of 13 bases. The CDR3 extends over 14 amino acids. The germline gives CDR1 SGHNT, CDR2 YYREEE (reference sequence). The CDR3 sequence is CASSLASSATEQFF. The CDR3 DNA sequence: TGTGCCAGCAGCTTGGCCTCTAGCGCCACTGAGCAGTTCTTC.

The V call is TRBV5-1, the J call TRBJ2-2; 7 bases fit TRBD1. Trimming at V came to 0 bases and at J to 1 base, leaving 12 bases not matched to a gene. This CDR3 has 19 residues. Germline CDR1 and CDR2: SGHRS and YFSETQ. For the CDR3, the DNA is TGCGCCAGCAGCTTGGTCCCGACAGGGCCCGCATTGAACACCGGGGAGCTGTTTTTT. Amino acids: CASSLVPTGPALNTGELFF.

The rearrangement uses TRBV2 and TRBJ2-7, with D possibly TRBD1 on 5 matching bases. This CDR3 contains 15 residues. Deletions cut 3 bases from V and 1 base from J, with 13 bases between. CDR1 is SNHLY and CDR2 is FYNNEI in the germline V gene. CDR3 sequence reads: CASSEWGIRSYEQYF. In DNA form, the CDR3 reads TGTGCCAGCAGTGAGTGGGGCATAAGGTCCTACGAGCAGTACTTC.